This TCR beta chain was documented in a study of beta chain features in type 1 diabetes. Every isolated RNA sample was fully reverse transcribed, so sequencing captured expressed TCRB transcripts. Roughly 3.5 million reads per sample were averaged for naive, central memory and regulatory samples. The method was immunoSEQ multiplex PCR; TCRdb's version includes in-frame clones alone and lacks a portion of them. Among approximately 200,000 clones, over 8.5% were seen once, and the ten largest hold under 0.045%. Looked up from germline, CDR1 is SGHNT and CDR2 is YYREEE (reference sequence). V was clipped by 4 bases and J by 4 bases, with 17 bases between them. This CDR3 comprises 15 residues.

The clonotype comes from a woman under 30 in good health. The sample consisted of naive CD4+ T cells from blood. V is TRBV5-4 and J is TRBJ2-5; tentatively, D is TRBD2 (6 bases). The CDR3 DNA reads TGTGCCAGCAGCCCGCCCGGGACTGCTAGAGAGACCCAGTACTTC. This codes for CASSPPGTARETQYF.